This TCR beta chain was documented in a study of OX40 agonist ivuxolimab in advanced cancers. Study outcomes and limitations: Normalized T-cell clonal expansion was also low in a subset of nonresponders. Compared with CD4+, CD8+ T cells on average had more expanded clones. Among the lowest peripheral clonal expansion occurred in 0.1-3.0 mg/kg partial responders.

For this clone: Antigen: not known.

This CDR3 contains 11 residues. Germline V lookup: CDR1 MNHEY, CDR2 SVGAGI. Between the trimmed V and J ends, which lost 4 bases and 3 bases, there was a span of 1 base. Generated by immunoSEQ multiplex PCR, the TCRdb table keeps only in-frame clones and is missing some. The sample has some 46,000 clones; over 75% are singletons. The TCR sequence derives from an adult with an advanced solid tumor such as melanoma, head and neck, liver or kidney cancer. J is TRBJ2-4 and V is TRBV6-5; D is uncertain. The source material was CD4+ or CD8+ T cells sorted from blood, sampled in a trial of the OX40 agonist ivuxolimab. The DNA of the CDR3 is TGTGCCAGCAGTTTCAAAAACATTCAGTACTTC. It codes for CASSFKNIQYF.